Here is one T cell receptor beta chain with its context. Its antigen is still unknown. Random hexamers served to reverse transcribe roughly 0.45 to 1 ug RNA. TCR beta CDR3 was amplified by immunoSEQ covering 54 Vbeta and 13 Jbeta. Via MiXCR, TCRdb re-called the immunoSEQ multiplex PCR reads, giving one row per CDR3 protein. The table includes about 190,000 distinct CDR3 sequences, 91% detected once. Trimming removed 7 bases from V and 7 bases from J; junction bases left unmatched: 1. CDR3 size: 13 residues. Germline assignment: CDR1 SGHRS and CDR2 YFSETQ. Patients with Susac syndrome met the recently defined diagnostic criteria for definite or probable disease. In contrast to the negatively isolated CD8+ and CD4+ T cells, TEMRA cells were FACS-enriched. This record belongs to a study of CD8 T cells in Susac syndrome. Study results and limitations: None of the CD4+ T cell repertoires in Susac syndrome showed clonal expansion.

The chain links TRBV5-1 to TRBJ2-1; 14 bases agree with TRBD2. This clonotype was sampled from a human donor with Susac syndrome. The sample taken for sequencing was CD4+ T cells from PBMCs. The CDR3 region is CASGTSGGNEQFF. CDR3 in DNA: TGCGCCAGCGGGACTAGCGGGGGAAATGAGCAGTTCTTC.